This T cell receptor (beta chain) was identified in a study of T-cell memory formation after mild COVID-19. Background on the study: Most TCR clusters belonged to a single donor. Study-wide points: Pre-infection memory carried some responding clones, suggesting that cross-reactive memory joined. Contracting CD4+ clones sat mainly in CM and EM; CD8+ in EMRA. The study found balanced CD4/CD8 in clones contracting day 15 to 85 and a CD4+ lean in later expanders.

This clonotype was counted ten times or more. Its antigen is undetermined. TCRdb re-analysed the 5' RACE reads in MiXCR, keeping a single row per CDR3 protein. The data show fewer than 140,000 distinct CDR3 sequences, roughly an eighth seen once. This CDR3 has 15 residues. V trimming: 0 bases; J trimming: 4 bases; junction bases outside the gene matches: 4. Germline loops: CDR1 SGDLS, CDR2 YYNGEE. The clonotype originates from an adult woman who had mild COVID-19 (a few samples of this study predate the infection). Cell type and time point are not known. The chain uses TRBV9 and TRBJ2-5; 9 bases map to TRBD2. The sample comprised PBMCs or a T cell subset sorted from them (not recorded which). CDR3 sequence reads: CASSVEASGIETQYF. The DNA for the CDR3 is TGTGCCAGCAGCGTAGAGGCTAGCGGGATAGAGACCCAGTACTTC.